One sample yielded the 21 T cell receptor beta chains listed below, sequenced in a study of shared clonotypes between healthy human individuals. Assay used: immunoSEQ multiplex PCR; TCRdb lists only in-frame clones, some missing. Of 2 million to 3 million clones in the sample, under 95% are singletons; the top ten hold approximately 0.35%. Sequences were obtained from naive CD4+ T cells from PBMCs. Subset indicated: CD45RA+ positively selected. The receptor set was obtained from a man between 18 and 29 years old in good health. Some clones in this sample may be carry-over from other donors' samples.

The rearrangement uses TRBV5-1 and TRBJ2-7; 11 bases are a match to TRBD1. CDR1 and CDR2 (germline): SGHRS, YFSETQ. V shed 6 bases, J shed 3 bases, and the junction held 5 bases outside the gene matches. This CDR3 contains 14 residues. CDR3 region: CASISGTGGYEQYF. CDR3 coding DNA: TGCGCCAGCATCTCCGGGACAGGGGGCTACGAGCAGTACTTC.

The chain combines TRBV6-6 with TRBJ1-5, with 7 positions matching TRBD1. In germline, CDR1 is MNHNY, CDR2 SVGAGI (reference sequence). Trimming cost V 5 bases and J 4 bases; bases outside gene matches: 2. This CDR3 has 13 amino acids. In DNA form, the CDR3 reads TGTGCCAGCAGTGCGACAGGGAATCAGCCCCAGCATTTT. Its protein product is CASSATGNQPQHF.

About this clone: The same CDR3 is also encoded by other DNA sequences in this sample. The chain links TRBV5-1 to TRBJ2-2; no clear D gene. Germline V gives CDR1 SGHRS, CDR2 YFSETQ. The CDR3 consists of 16 residues. Trimming pared 0 bases from V and 0 bases from J, leaving 9 bases between. The CDR3 DNA reads as TGCGCCAGCAGCTTGGACGGCGGACCGAACACCGGGGAGCTGTTTTTT. It yields the protein CASSLDGGPNTGELFF.

V gene TRBV4-1 combines with J gene TRBJ2-5, with D possibly being TRBD1 (6 bases). From germline, CDR1 is MGHRA and CDR2 YSYEKL. The CDR3 has 15 residues. Deletions cut 1 base from V and 6 bases from J, with 15 bases between. CDR3 sequence (DNA): TGCGCCAGCAGCCAAGGCCCCAGGGGTTTTCAGACCCAGTACTTC. Its protein product is CASSQGPRGFQTQYF.

The V call is TRBV7-8, the J call TRBJ2-7; 12 bases align to TRBD2. CDR1 is SGHVS and CDR2 is FQNEAQ in the germline V gene. The V and J ends lost 4 bases and 4 bases, in that order; junction bases with no gene match: 11. The CDR3 consists of 17 residues. In nucleotides, the CDR3 is TGTGCCAGCAGCTCCCAGACTAGCGGGAGTCGCAGTTACGAGCAGTACTTC. Protein sequence: CASSSQTSGSRSYEQYF.

The chain joins TRBV5-1 to TRBJ2-7, with 14 positions matching TRBD2. J was trimmed by 6 bases and V by 9 bases; bases with no gene match: 11. CDR1 is SGHRS and CDR2 is YFSETQ in the germline V gene. This CDR3 region has 15 residues. In nucleotides, the CDR3 is TGCGCCACATCCGGGACTAGCGGGAGCTATGGCGAGCAGTACTTC. It is translated as CATSGTSGSYGEQYF.

The CDR3 DNA reads TGCGCCAGCAGCTCCAAACCGGGACAGGGAACGAACGGGGAGCTGTTTTTT. This gives the protein CASSSKPGQGTNGELFF. The V call is TRBV5-1, the J call TRBJ2-2; TRBD1 aligns across 9 bases. The V segment lost 3 bases and the J segment 7 bases; nucleotides outside the gene matches: 13. The germline gives CDR1 SGHRS, CDR2 YFSETQ. The CDR3 loop spans 17 amino acids.

This rearrangement joins TRBV11-3 to TRBJ2-3; a possible D gene is TRBD2 (6 bases). V was pared by 3 bases and J by 2 bases, with 15 bases between. Germline V gene lookup returns CDR1 SGHNT and CDR2 YENEEA. CDR3 length equals 16 residues. In DNA form, the CDR3 reads TGTGCCAGCAGCTTGGGGCTAGGAGGGTTCACAGATACGCAGTATTTT. It encodes CASSLGLGGFTDTQYF.

V is TRBV6-6 and J is TRBJ1-2; D gene uncertain. The CDR3 is 13 amino acids. The V and J ends lost 5 bases and 8 bases respectively, with 15 bases between them. CDR1 MNHNY and CDR2 SVGAGI come from the germline V gene (reference sequence). The CDR3 sequence: CASSPGAPVGYTF. For the CDR3, the DNA is TGTGCCAGCAGTCCCGGCGCCCCGGTGGGCTACACCTTC.

V is TRBV18 and J is TRBJ2-7, with D tentatively TRBD1 (5 bases). The germline V and J ends were trimmed by 6 bases and 6 bases, with 15 bases remaining between them. Germline V gives CDR1 KGHSH, CDR2 LQKENI. The CDR3 totals 13 residues. CDR3: CASSPLLGAEQYF. CDR3 sequence (DNA): TGTGCCAGCTCTCCCCTTCTAGGGGCCGAGCAGTACTTC.

Worth noting for this clone: Other DNA sequences in the sample encode the same CDR3. The rearrangement joins TRBV18 to TRBJ2-2; TRBD2 is a possible D gene (6 bases). The germline CDR1 and CDR2 sequences are KGHSH and LQKENI. This CDR3 is built from 15 residues. The germline V and J ends were trimmed by 3 bases and 1 base, with 9 bases remaining between them. CDR3 residues: CASSPRGRNTGELFF. Written as DNA, the CDR3 is TGTGCCAGCTCACCGCGGGGCCGGAACACCGGGGAGCTGTTTTTT.

In regard to this clone: Relative to the germline gene, one junction end is altered; a read error may explain this. The chain combines TRBV7-6 with TRBJ2-7; maybe TRBD2 (6 bases). The CDR3 consists of 14 residues. Germline V CDR1 and CDR2: SGHVS, FNYEAQ. The CDR3 region is CASSRSGLSYGQYF. The CDR3 bases are TGTGCCAGCAGCCGTAGCGGACTCTCCTACGGGCAGTACTTC. Full variable domain (remainder filled in from reference TRBV7-6 and TRBJ2-7): GAGVSQSPRYKVTKRGQDVALRCDPISGHVSLYWYRQALGQGPEFLTYFNYEAQQDKSGLPNDRFSAERPEGSISTLTIQRTEQRDSAMYRCASSRSGLSYGQYFGPGTRLTVT.

The chain combines TRBV19 with TRBJ1-5; TRBD1 is a possible D gene (6 bases). Trimming took off 5 bases at V and 0 bases at J, with 14 bases between the two ends. The CDR3 contains 16 residues. Germline CDR1 reads LNHDA; CDR2 reads SQIVND (reference sequence). The CDR3, as DNA: TGTGCCAGTAGTTGGTTACAGGGATATAGCAATCAGCCCCAGCATTTT. Its protein product is CASSWLQGYSNQPQHF.

The chain joins TRBV5-1 to TRBJ2-1; D perhaps matches TRBD2 (6 bases). Trimming removed 0 bases from V and 9 bases from J, with 13 bases in between. Germline CDR1 reads SGHRS; CDR2 reads YFSETQ. The CDR3 consists of 14 residues. The CDR3 nucleotides are TGCGCCAGCAGCTTGGGCGCCACCGGGGGTGAGCAGTTCTTC. Its protein is CASSLGATGGEQFF.

The chain has TRBV5-8 and TRBJ2-5, with TRBD1 matching over 8 bases. V gave up 4 bases and J gave up 5 bases; unmatched junction bases: 10. Germline lookup yields CDR1 SGHTS and CDR2 YDEGEE. The CDR3 has 15 residues. The CDR3 region has the DNA TGTGCCAGCAGCCGGATTCGGACAGGGTGGGAGACCCAGTACTTC. It yields the protein CASSRIRTGWETQYF.

This chain links TRBV28 with TRBJ2-7, with D perhaps TRBD1 (5 bases). The CDR3 length is 13 residues. Germline CDR1 reads MDHEN; CDR2 reads SYDVKM. V lost 6 bases to trimming and J lost 4 bases, with 13 bases between them. This CDR3 is CASSARGIYEQYF. The CDR3 DNA is TGTGCCAGCAGCGCAAGGGGAATATACGAGCAGTACTTC.

As for this clone: The junction differs from germline at one of its ends, possibly a read error. The V and J genes are TRBV5-6 and TRBJ1-1; D is ambiguous. Germline V gives CDR1 SGHDT, CDR2 YYEEEE. The CDR3 loop spans 13 amino acids. CDR3 sequence (DNA): TGTGCCAGCAGCCCGGGCCCATTGGCCCCTGCTTTGTTT. It is translated as CASSPGPLAPALF.

The gene calls are TRBV7-9 and TRBJ1-5, with TRBD1 matching 8 bases. V lost 5 bases and J lost 2; bases outside the gene matches: 8. This CDR3 comprises 16 residues. The germline V gene has CDR1 SEHNR and CDR2 FQNEAQ (reference sequence). The CDR3 reads CASSGAQQGGNQPQHF. Here the CDR3 DNA reads TGTGCCAGCAGCGGAGCCCAACAGGGGGGCAATCAGCCCCAGCATTTT.

V is TRBV7-9 and J is TRBJ1-4, with 9 bases lining up with TRBD1. The CDR3 sequence is 19 residues long. The V and J ends lost 3 bases and 0 bases, in that order; junction bases with no gene match: 11. The germline gives CDR1 SEHNR, CDR2 FQNEAQ (reference sequence). The CDR3 is CASSFTQDRGPPTNEKLFF. The CDR3 nucleotides are TGTGCCAGCAGCTTTACCCAGGACAGGGGACCGCCAACTAATGAAAAACTGTTTTTT.

The rearrangement uses TRBV10-3 and TRBJ1-5; TRBD1 matches 7 bases. V shed 0 bases and J 7 bases; nucleotides not matched to a gene: 6. The CDR3 consists of 15 residues. Per germline, CDR1 ENHRY and CDR2 SYGVKD. In nucleotides, the CDR3 is TGTGCCATCAGTGAGTCAAGGACAGGCGGGCAGCCCCAGCATTTT. Amino acid sequence: CAISESRTGGQPQHF.

A remark on this clone: The identical CDR3 is also encoded by other nucleotide sequences in the sample. This sequence joins TRBV5-1 and TRBJ2-1; TRBD2 matches at 8 bases. V was pared by 5 bases and J by 1 base, with 2 bases of the junction left unmatched. Germline CDR1 reads SGHRS; CDR2 reads YFSETQ. This CDR3 comprises 14 residues. CDR3 amino acids: CASRREGSYNEQFF. The CDR3, as DNA: TGCGCCAGCAGACGGGAGGGTTCCTACAATGAGCAGTTCTTC. The full variable domain, with the rest looked up from reference TRBV5-1 and TRBJ2-1, is KAGVTQTPRYLIKTRGQQVTLSCSPISGHRSVSWYQQTPGQGLQFLFEYFSETQRNKGNFPGRFSGRQFSNSRSEMNVSTLELGDSALYLCASRREGSYNEQFFGPGTRLTVL.